This entry lists 22 T cell receptor beta chains sequenced from one sample in a study of blood T cell repertoires in COVID-19. The method was immunoSEQ multiplex PCR; TCRdb's version includes in-frame clones alone and lacks a portion of them. The sample has about 220,000 clones; roughly four fifths are singletons. What was sequenced was PBMCs or T cells enriched from blood (not recorded which). These receptors came from a woman between 55 and 75 years old who had recovered from COVID-19.

The chain joins TRBV6-4 to TRBJ1-5, with 9 bases matching TRBD1. Germline V gene data show CDR1 as MRHNA and CDR2 as SNTAGT. The CDR3 spans 12 residues. Trimming took 9 bases from V and 9 from J; bases not matched to a gene: 6. DNA for the CDR3: TGTGCCAGGGGGACAGGGCGTAGGCCCCAGCATTTT. It encodes CARGTGRRPQHF.

This sequence joins TRBV7-2 and TRBJ1-5; D gene ambiguous. The CDR3 contains 15 residues. V lost 1 base to trimming and J lost 0 bases, with 7 bases between them. Germline CDR1 SGHTA, CDR2 FQGNSA. The CDR3 nucleotides are TGTGCCAGCAGCTTAGAGGCGGATAGCAATCAGCCCCAGCATTTT. As protein: CASSLEADSNQPQHF.

The chain is built from TRBV19 and TRBJ1-1; TRBD1 might be the D (6 bases). Looked up from germline, CDR1 is LNHDA and CDR2 is SQIVND (reference sequence). V was cut by 4 bases and J by 0 bases, with 9 bases left in between. The CDR3 loop spans 14 amino acids. The CDR3 loop reads CASSKTGMNTEAFF. The DNA of the CDR3 is TGTGCCAGTAGTAAGACAGGTATGAACACTGAAGCTTTCTTT.

The chain couples TRBV2 to TRBJ1-6; 7 bases fit TRBD1. Germline trimming cut 5 bases from V and 6 bases from J; bases unmatched to any gene: 4. The CDR3 length is 14 residues. The germline V gene encodes CDR1 SNHLY and CDR2 FYNNEI. CDR3 coding DNA: TGTGCCAGCAGTCGGGACAGCTTTAATTCACCCCTCCACTTT. The encoded protein is CASSRDSFNSPLHF.

The chain has TRBV19 and TRBJ1-4; D might be TRBD1 (5 bases). There are 15 residues in the CDR3. Germline V gives CDR1 LNHDA, CDR2 SQIVND (reference sequence). The V end lost 3 bases, the J end lost 3 bases, and 11 bases lay between the germline ends. In DNA form, the CDR3 reads TGTGCCAGTAGTATCACCGGGACTCCTAATGAAAAACTGTTTTTT. It encodes CASSITGTPNEKLFF. Together with reference TRBV19 and TRBJ1-4, the CDR3 gives the full variable domain: DGGITQSPKYLFRKEGQNVTLSCEQNLNHDAMYWYRQDPGQGLRLIYYSQIVNDFQKGDIAEGYSVSREKKESFPLTVTSAQKNPTAFYLCASSITGTPNEKLFFGSGTQLSVL.

The rearrangement links TRBV6-5 to TRBJ2-1; 9 bases agree with TRBD2. V shed 4 bases and J 8 bases; nucleotides not matched to a gene: 6. Germline CDR1 MNHEY, CDR2 SVGAGI. The CDR3 extends over 14 amino acids. CDR3: CASSSRGGAYEQFF. The CDR3 DNA reads as TGTGCCAGCAGTTCACGCGGGGGGGCCTATGAGCAGTTCTTC.

This chain joins TRBV6-2 or TRBV6-3 and TRBJ1-2; D is perhaps TRBD1 (6 bases). This CDR3 spans 14 amino acids. V lost 0 bases and J lost 6, with 11 bases in between. Germline loops: CDR1 MNHEY, CDR2 SVGEGT. CDR3 in amino acids: CASSYSIPGDGYTF. Here the CDR3 DNA reads TGTGCCAGCAGTTACTCGATACCAGGGGATGGCTACACCTTC.

The chain carries TRBV3-1 (or the pseudogene TRBV3-2) and TRBJ1-4, with 11 bases fitting TRBD1. This CDR3 has 16 residues. Germline loops: CDR1 LGHDT, CDR2 YNNKEL (reference sequence). V was clipped by 3 bases and J by 5 bases; unmatched bases: 5. This chain's CDR3 is CASSHGQGAGNEKLFF. DNA for the CDR3: TGTGCCAGCAGCCACGGACAGGGGGCGGGGAATGAAAAACTGTTTTTT.

The V and J genes are TRBV15 and TRBJ1-6; D is perhaps TRBD1 (6 bases). Germline CDR1 and CDR2: LNHNV and YYDKDF (reference sequence). CDR3 length: 15 residues. V lost 5 bases to trimming and J lost 10 bases, with 18 bases between them. CDR3 DNA: TGTGCCACCAGCCGAACCGGGACAAGTGGCTCACCCCTCCACTTT. It encodes CATSRTGTSGSPLHF.

The V call is TRBV7-9, the J call TRBJ1-2; 9 bases line up with TRBD1. V was pared by 1 base and J by 5 bases, with 8 bases of the junction left unmatched. This CDR3 has 16 residues. The germline CDR1 and CDR2 sequences are SEHNR and FQNEAQ (reference sequence). The CDR3 bases are TGTGCCAGCAGCTTAGGGACGACAGGGGGAAGATATGGCTACACCTTC. It is translated as CASSLGTTGGRYGYTF.

The chain joins TRBV14 to TRBJ2-1; 7 nucleotides match TRBD2. Germline CDR1 reads SGHDN; CDR2 reads FVKESK. The CDR3 consists of 15 residues. V shed 0 bases, J shed 7 bases, and the junction held 6 bases outside the gene matches. The CDR3 is CASSQELAVENEQFF. CDR3 nucleotide sequence: TGTGCCAGCAGCCAAGAGCTAGCGGTCGAGAATGAGCAGTTCTTC. Filled out from reference TRBV14 and TRBJ2-1, the complete variable domain reads EAGVTQFPSHSVIEKGQTVTLRCDPISGHDNLYWYRRVMGKEIKFLLHFVKESKQDESGMPNNRFLAERTGGTYSTLKVQPAELEDSGVYFCASSQELAVENEQFFGPGTRLTVL.

The gene calls are TRBV3-1 (or the pseudogene TRBV3-2) and TRBJ2-7, with D perhaps matching TRBD2 (6 bases). Trimming stripped 1 base from V and 4 bases from J, with 14 bases between. The germline V gene has CDR1 LGHDT and CDR2 YNNKEL (reference sequence). The CDR3 totals 15 residues. This CDR3 reads CASSQGETGEYEQYF. Here the CDR3 DNA reads TGTGCCAGCAGCCAAGGGGAAACGGGAGAGTACGAGCAGTACTTC.

This clone has just one count. The V and J genes are TRBV6-1 and TRBJ1-2; D is unresolved. CDR1 is MNHNS, CDR2 SASEGT, per germline. The V and J ends lost 2 bases and 3 bases respectively, with 4 bases between them. This CDR3 contains 12 residues. The CDR3 bases are TGTGCCAGCAGTGAACGGGACTATGGCTACACCTTC. It specifies CASSERDYGYTF.

The V call is TRBV15, the J call TRBJ2-7; D possibly corresponds to TRBD2 (6 bases). The germline V and J ends were trimmed by 2 bases and 2 bases, with 10 bases remaining between them. The CDR3 has 14 amino acids. Looked up from germline, CDR1 is LNHNV and CDR2 is YYDKDF (reference sequence). For the CDR3, the DNA is TGTGCCACCAGCAGACGGGGGTCCCCCTACGAGCAGTACTTC. Its translation: CATSRRGSPYEQYF.

This clone was picked up a small number of times. The chain links TRBV7-9 to TRBJ1-5, with D unclear. Germline CDR1 reads SEHNR; CDR2 reads FQNEAQ (reference sequence). The CDR3 has 13 residues. The V gene lost 5 bases and the J gene lost 4 bases, with 9 bases spanning the gap. The CDR3 reads CASSTQANQPQHF. The CDR3 nucleotides are TGTGCCAGCAGCACTCAGGCGAATCAGCCCCAGCATTTT.

The chain links TRBV4-2 to TRBJ2-4; D remains ambiguous. This CDR3 contains 15 residues. From germline, CDR1 is LGHNA and CDR2 YNFKEQ. V was shortened by 0 bases and J by 7 bases, with 13 bases between the two germline ends. The CDR3 loop is CASSQDYYGSNIQYF. The CDR3 nucleotides read TGTGCCAGCAGCCAAGATTACTATGGGTCGAACATTCAGTACTTC.

V gene TRBV7-9 combines with J gene TRBJ1-2; tentative D call: TRBD1 (5 bases). CDR1 is SEHNR and CDR2 is FQNEAQ in the germline V gene (reference sequence). V gave up 5 bases and J gave up 8 bases, with 18 bases separating them. This CDR3 has 14 amino acids. CDR3 region: CASSPAGRVWGYTF. The CDR3 coding sequence is TGTGCCAGCAGCCCCGCAGGGAGGGTATGGGGCTACACCTTC.

This CDR3 is CASSWGGMTLNTGELFF. The DNA of the CDR3 is TGCGCCAGCAGCTGGGGAGGAATGACTTTGAACACCGGGGAGCTGTTTTTT. This chain uses TRBV5-1 with TRBJ2-2, with TRBD2 as a possible D gene (6 bases). The CDR3 is made up of 17 amino acids. The V end was cut by 3 bases, the J end by 1 base, with 16 bases between. CDR1 SGHRS and CDR2 YFSETQ come from the germline V gene. The variable domain in full, with the rest retrieved from reference TRBV5-1 and TRBJ2-2, is KAGVTQTPRYLIKTRGQQVTLSCSPISGHRSVSWYQQTPGQGLQFLFEYFSETQRNKGNFPGRFSGRQFSNSRSEMNVSTLELGDSALYLCASSWGGMTLNTGELFFGEGSRLTVL.

The chain employs TRBV6-4 and TRBJ2-1; D perhaps matches TRBD1 (8 bases). Germline CDR1 and CDR2: MRHNA and SNTAGT. This CDR3 has 16 amino acids. Trimming took 4 bases from V and 8 from J, leaving 21 bases between them. CDR3 in DNA: TGTGCCAGCAGTGTCAACAGGGGGGGACCTAACGATGAGCAGTTCTTC. Protein: CASSVNRGGPNDEQFF.

The V and J genes are TRBV19 and TRBJ1-1; the match to TRBD1 covers 7 bases. The V segment lost 4 bases and the J segment 1 base; nucleotides outside the gene matches: 6. This CDR3 has 15 amino acids. Per the germline V gene, CDR1 is LNHDA and CDR2 is SQIVND (reference sequence). The CDR3 DNA follows: TGTGCCAGTAGTACTCCCGGGGACAGGAACACTGAAGCTTTCTTT. This codes for CASSTPGDRNTEAFF.

The rearrangement joins TRBV7-2 to TRBJ1-5; the match to TRBD1 covers 8 bases. V shed 6 bases and J 5 bases; nucleotides not matched to a gene: 12. Germline V gene data show CDR1 as SGHTA and CDR2 as FQGNSA. The CDR3 has 16 amino acids. CDR3 sequence: CASSPPGQAYHQPQHF. The CDR3 nucleotides are TGTGCCAGCAGTCCACCGGGACAGGCCTACCATCAGCCCCAGCATTTT.

V gene TRBV7-9 combines with J gene TRBJ2-2; TRBD1 matches 8 bases. J gave up 7 bases and V 4 bases, and 2 bases lay outside the gene matches. Germline V gene sequence: CDR1 SEHNR, CDR2 FQNEAQ (reference sequence). The CDR3 runs 13 residues. CDR3 sequence (DNA): TGTGCCAGCAGCTCACAGGGGGGCGGGGAGCTGTTTTTT. Translating gives CASSSQGGGELFF.